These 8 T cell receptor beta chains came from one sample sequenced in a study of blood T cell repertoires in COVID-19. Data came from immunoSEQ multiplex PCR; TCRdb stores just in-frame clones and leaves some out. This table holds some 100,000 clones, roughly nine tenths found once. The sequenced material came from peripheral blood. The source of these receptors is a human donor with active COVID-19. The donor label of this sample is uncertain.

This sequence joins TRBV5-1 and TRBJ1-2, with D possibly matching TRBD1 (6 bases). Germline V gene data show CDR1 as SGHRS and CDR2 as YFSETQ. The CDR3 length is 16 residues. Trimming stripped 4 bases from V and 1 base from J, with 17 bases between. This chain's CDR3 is CASSDPQGRLNYGYTF. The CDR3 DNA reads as TGCGCCAGCAGCGACCCACAGGGTAGGCTTAACTATGGCTACACCTTC.

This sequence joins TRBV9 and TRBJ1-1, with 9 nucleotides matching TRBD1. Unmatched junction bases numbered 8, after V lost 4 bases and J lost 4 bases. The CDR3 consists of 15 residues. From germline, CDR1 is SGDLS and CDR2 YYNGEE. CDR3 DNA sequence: TGTGCCAGCAGCCCCAGACAGGGGGTGGGCACTGAAGCTTTCTTT. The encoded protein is CASSPRQGVGTEAFF. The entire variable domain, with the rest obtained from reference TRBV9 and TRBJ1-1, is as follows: DSGVTQTPKHLITATGQRVTLRCSPRSGDLSVYWYQQSLDQGLQFLIQYYNGEERAKGNILERFSAQQFPDLHSELNLSSLELGDSALYFCASSPRQGVGTEAFFGQGTRLTVV.

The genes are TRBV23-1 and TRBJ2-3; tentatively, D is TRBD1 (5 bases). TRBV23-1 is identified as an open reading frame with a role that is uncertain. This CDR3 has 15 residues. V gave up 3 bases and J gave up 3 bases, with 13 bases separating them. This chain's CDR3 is CASSHNSQGTDTQYF. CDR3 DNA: TGCGCCAGCAGTCACAACTCGCAGGGAACAGATACGCAGTATTTT.

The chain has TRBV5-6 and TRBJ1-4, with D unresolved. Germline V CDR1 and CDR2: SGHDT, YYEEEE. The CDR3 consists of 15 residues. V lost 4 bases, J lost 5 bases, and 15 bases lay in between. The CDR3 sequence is CASSVRGLLNEKLFF. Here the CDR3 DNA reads TGTGCCAGCAGCGTCCGGGGTCTACTGAATGAAAAACTGTTTTTT.

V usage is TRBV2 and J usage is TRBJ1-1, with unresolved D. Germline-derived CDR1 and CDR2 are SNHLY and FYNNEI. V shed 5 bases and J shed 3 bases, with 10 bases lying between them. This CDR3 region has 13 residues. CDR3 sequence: CASSSQRDTEAFF. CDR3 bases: TGTGCCAGCAGTTCCCAAAGAGACACTGAAGCTTTCTTT.

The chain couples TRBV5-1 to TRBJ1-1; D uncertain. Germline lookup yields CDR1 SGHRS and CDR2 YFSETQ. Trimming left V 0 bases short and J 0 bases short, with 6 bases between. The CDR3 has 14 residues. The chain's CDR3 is CASSLASLNTEAFF. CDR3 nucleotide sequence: TGCGCCAGCAGCTTGGCCAGTTTGAACACTGAAGCTTTCTTT.

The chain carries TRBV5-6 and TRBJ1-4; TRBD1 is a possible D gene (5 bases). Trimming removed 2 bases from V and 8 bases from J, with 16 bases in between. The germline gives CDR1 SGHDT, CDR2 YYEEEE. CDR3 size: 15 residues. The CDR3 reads CASSFGTAANEKLFF. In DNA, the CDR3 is TGTGCCAGCAGCTTCGGGACTGCGGCAAACGAAAAACTGTTTTTT.

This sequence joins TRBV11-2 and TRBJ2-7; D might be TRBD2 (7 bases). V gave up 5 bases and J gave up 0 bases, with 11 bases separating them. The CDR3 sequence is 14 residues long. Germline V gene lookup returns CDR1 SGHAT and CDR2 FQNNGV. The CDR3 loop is CASSLAGASYEQYF. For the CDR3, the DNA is TGTGCCAGCAGCCTTGCGGGGGCCTCCTACGAGCAGTACTTC.